What follows are 10 T cell receptor beta chains derived from one specimen sequenced in a study of T-cell memory formation after mild COVID-19. TCRdb fed the 5' RACE reads into MiXCR, producing one record per CDR3 protein. The sample includes roughly 170,000 distinct CDR3 sequences, about a fifth seen only once; the top ten take roughly 4.3%. Sample: PBMCs or a T cell subset sorted from them (not recorded which). All receptors derive from a man younger than 35 who had mild COVID-19 (a few samples of this study predate the infection). Cell type and time point are not known.

This clonotype has more than one count but fewer than ten. The CDR3 sequence: CAGRGNGSPLHF. CDR3 DNA: TGTGCCGGCCGGGGGAATGGCTCACCCCTCCACTTT. The chain uses TRBV28 and TRBJ1-6, with TRBD1 as a possible D gene (5 bases). The V gene's germline CDR1 is MDHEN and CDR2 SYDVKM. The CDR3 extends over 12 amino acids. The V and J ends lost 11 bases and 10 bases respectively, with 15 bases between them.

Written as DNA, the CDR3 is TGTGCCAGCAGTTTCACCTCCCTTGGCGGCACTGAAGCTTTCTTT. Translating it yields CASSFTSLGGTEAFF. The chain links TRBV28 to TRBJ1-1; D gene uncertain. The CDR3 has 15 amino acids. Germline V lookup: CDR1 MDHEN, CDR2 SYDVKM. The V end lost 3 bases, the J end lost 4 bases, and 15 bases lay between the germline ends.

This clonotype was counted only a few times. The rearrangement joins TRBV5-8 to TRBJ1-5; D perhaps matches TRBD1 (5 bases). The CDR3 loop spans 17 amino acids. Germline CDR1 reads SGHTS; CDR2 reads YDEGEE. V was clipped by 1 base and J by 0 bases, with 14 bases between them. The chain's CDR3 is CASSLPGTRYSNQPQHF. CDR3 in DNA: TGTGCCAGCAGCTTGCCCGGGACCCGATATAGCAATCAGCCCCAGCATTTT.

This rearrangement joins TRBV7-2 to TRBJ1-2; 7 bases are shared with TRBD1. Per the germline V gene, CDR1 is SGHTA and CDR2 is FQGNSA. The J segment lost 8 bases and the V segment lost 5 bases, leaving 8 bases of the junction unmatched. This CDR3 contains 13 residues. CDR3 sequence reads: CASSQDRVEGYTF. In DNA, the CDR3 is TGTGCCAGCAGCCAAGACAGGGTAGAGGGCTACACCTTC.

The chain is built from TRBV4-3 and TRBJ2-6; 10 positions match TRBD1. There are 19 residues in the CDR3. The junction had 11 bases not matched to a gene; V was cut back by 4 bases and J by 2 bases. Per germline, CDR1 LGHNA and CDR2 YSLEER. Written as DNA, the CDR3 is TGCGCCAGCAGCCCGGCGGGGACAGGGGTTTCGACTGGGGCCAACGTCCTGACTTTC. Amino acid sequence: CASSPAGTGVSTGANVLTF.

This rearrangement joins TRBV5-1 to TRBJ2-2; the D gene is possibly TRBD1 (6 bases). V lost 2 bases and J 1 base, leaving 12 bases between the germline ends. The germline V gene encodes CDR1 SGHRS and CDR2 YFSETQ. The CDR3 is 16 amino acids. In nucleotides, the CDR3 is TGCGCCAGCAGCTTCGCTTCGGGACAGAACACCGGGGAGCTGTTTTTT. Translated: CASSFASGQNTGELFF.

This clonotype turned up a few times. V and J are TRBV7-8 and TRBJ1-6; D gene ambiguous. Trimming took off 5 bases at V and 9 bases at J, with 11 bases between the two ends. Germline V gives CDR1 SGHVS, CDR2 FQNEAQ. The CDR3 sequence is 13 residues long. The CDR3 DNA is TGTGCCAGCAGCCCGAGGTTGGGTTCACCCCTCCACTTT. Translation gives CASSPRLGSPLHF.

J is TRBJ1-5 and V is TRBV5-1; possible D gene TRBD1, 6 bases. V was shortened by 0 bases and J by 5 bases, with 12 bases between the two germline ends. The CDR3 extends over 15 amino acids. CDR1 and CDR2 (germline): SGHRS, YFSETQ. CDR3 coding DNA: TGCGCCAGCAGCTTGGATGGGAGGGGGGATCAGCCCCAGCATTTT. Translating it yields CASSLDGRGDQPQHF. The full variable domain, with the rest looked up from reference TRBV5-1 and TRBJ1-5, is KAGVTQTPRYLIKTRGQQVTLSCSPISGHRSVSWYQQTPGQGLQFLFEYFSETQRNKGNFPGRFSGRQFSNSRSEMNVSTLELGDSALYLCASSLDGRGDQPQHFGDGTRLSIL.

The genes are TRBV19 and TRBJ1-5; D unresolved. Trimming took off 3 bases at V and 5 bases at J, with 5 bases between the two ends. CDR3 size: 12 residues. Germline V lookup: CDR1 LNHDA, CDR2 SQIVND (reference sequence). CDR3 region: CASSIQYQPQHF. CDR3 coding DNA: TGTGCCAGTAGTATCCAGTATCAGCCCCAGCATTTT.

The chain is built from TRBV7-8 and TRBJ1-2; TRBD1 is a possible D gene (5 bases). The V gene's germline CDR1 is SGHVS and CDR2 FQNEAQ. The CDR3 is made up of 15 amino acids. V dropped 5 bases and J dropped 4 bases, with 17 bases sitting between them. CDR3 nucleotides: TGTGCCAGCAGCACCCAAAGGGGTATCCGCTATGGCTACACCTTC. Residues: CASSTQRGIRYGYTF.